A selection of T cell receptor beta chains follows, all from one sample in a study of cytomegalovirus exposure and HLA in healthy donors. The assay was immunoSEQ multiplex PCR, and TCRdb's table has in-frame clones only and misses some. Here the sample spans fewer than 85,000 clones, 65% to 85% being singletons. The specimen sequenced was PBMCs. Every receptor here comes from a man aged 60-69 years in good health and CMV-seropositive. CDR3s include the opening cysteine and the closing phenylalanine or tryptophan. D genes are given only for firm matches. The listing skips clone size in some rows; elsewhere it reads once, few, many or a size class.

d_call j_call clone_size v_call cdr3_aa cdr3_nt
. TRBJ2-5 . TRBV5-1 CASSGAYPGLETQYF TGCGCCAGCAGCGGGGCCTACCCGGGCCTGGAGACCCAGTACTTC
. TRBJ1-4 once TRBV5-1 CASRSRAGRIDEKLFF TGCGCCAGCAGAAGCAGGGCGGGGAGAATCGATGAAAAACTGTTTTTT
TRBD1 TRBJ2-7 . TRBV11-1 CASSLAGTAEPFSYEQYF TGTGCCAGCAGCCTAGCCGGGACAGCTGAACCTTTTTCCTACGAGCAGTACTTC
TRBD1 TRBJ1-5 . TRBV19 CASSIRGTGGQPQHF TGTGCCAGTAGTATAAGAGGGACAGGGGGTCAGCCCCAGCATTTT
. TRBJ2-1 . TRBV5-4 CASSLALASYNEQFF TGTGCCAGCAGCTTGGCGCTAGCGAGCTACAATGAGCAGTTCTTC
TRBD2 TRBJ2-3 . TRBV7-8 CASSPRTSGGTDTQYF TGTGCCAGCAGCCCCCGGACTAGCGGCGGCACAGATACGCAGTATTTT
TRBD2 TRBJ2-1 once TRBV29-1 CSARTSWNEQFF TGCAGCGCCAGGACTAGCTGGAATGAGCAGTTCTTC
. TRBJ1-1 . TRBV14 CASSFRRASDTEAFF TGTGCCAGCAGCTTCAGGAGGGCCAGCGACACTGAAGCTTTCTTT
. TRBJ2-3 . TRBV7-6 CASSLAVAGATDTQYF TGTGCCAGCAGCTTAGCTGTCGCGGGGGCCACAGATACGCAGTATTTT
. TRBJ2-7 . TRBV9 CASSVAVGSYEQYF TGTGCCAGCAGCGTAGCGGTCGGCTCCTACGAGCAGTACTTC
TRBD1 TRBJ2-7 few TRBV7-2 CASSLIMGTGTIEQYF TGTGCCAGCAGCCTTATCATGGGGACAGGGACGATCGAGCAGTACTTC
. TRBJ1-2 . TRBV28 CASSDRLYGYTF TGTGCCAGCAGTGATAGACTCTATGGCTACACCTTC
TRBD2 TRBJ2-3 . TRBV27 CASSSLAGGPSTDTQYF TGTGCCAGCAGTAGCTTAGCGGGGGGGCCGAGCACAGATACGCAGTATTTT
TRBD2 TRBJ2-7 . TRBV7-2 CASSSGTRSSYEQYF TGTGCCAGCAGCTCCGGGACTAGGAGCTCCTACGAGCAGTACTTC
TRBD1 TRBJ2-7 . TRBV9 CASSIGQGDYEQYF TGTGCCAGCAGCATTGGACAGGGGGATTACGAGCAGTACTTC
TRBD2 TRBJ2-7 . TRBV4-1 CASSRGSGSSAEQYF TGCGCCAGCAGCCGGGGTAGCGGGAGTTCGGCCGAGCAGTACTTC
. TRBJ2-2 . TRBV11-3 CASSLGLGGANTGELFF TGTGCCAGCAGCTTGGGGTTAGGGGGAGCGAACACCGGGGAGCTGTTTTTT
. TRBJ2-7 . TRBV4-1 CASSQESRLYEQYF TGCGCCAGCAGCCAAGAATCCAGGTTATACGAGCAGTACTTC
TRBD2 TRBJ2-1 once TRBV5-1 CASSLADNEQFF TGCGCCAGCAGCCTAGCGGACAATGAGCAGTTCTTC
. TRBJ2-1 medium-sized TRBV4-3 CASSQDRRFDNEQFF TGCGCCAGCAGCCAAGATCGGAGATTTGACAATGAGCAGTTCTTC
TRBD1 TRBJ2-7 . TRBV7-8 CASSHRDRNYEQYF TGTGCCAGCAGCCACCGGGACAGAAACTACGAGCAGTACTTC
TRBD1 TRBJ1-1 . TRBV25-1 CATAGTGGGNTEAFF TGTGCCACCGCGGGGACAGGGGGCGGGAACACTGAAGCTTTCTTT
TRBD1 TRBJ1-2 . TRBV30 CAWSPETGGPSNYGYTF TGTGCCTGGAGTCCGGAGACAGGGGGCCCTTCTAACTATGGCTACACCTTC
. TRBJ2-3 . TRBV6-4 CASSDVQGSTDTQYF TGTGCCAGCAGTGATGTCCAGGGGAGCACAGATACGCAGTATTTT
. TRBJ1-1 few TRBV29-1 CSVGPKNTEAFF TGCAGCGTTGGGCCGAAGAACACTGAAGCTTTCTTT
. TRBJ2-3 . TRBV4-1 CASSQVVADTQYF TGCGCCAGCAGCCAAGTAGTCGCGGATACGCAGTATTTT
. TRBJ2-5 . TRBV30 CAWRLRVQETQYF TGTGCCTGGAGACTCAGGGTCCAAGAGACCCAGTACTTC
. TRBJ2-3 . TRBV6-6 CASSQGGVSFMDAQYF TGTGCCAGCAGTCAAGGGGGGGTGTCGTTTATGGATGCGCAGTATTTT
. TRBJ2-5 . TRBV18 CASSPEVGETQYF TGTGCCAGCTCACCAGAGGTCGGAGAGACCCAGTACTTC
. TRBJ1-1 . TRBV6-1 CASGPDRRSTEAFF TGTGCCAGCGGGCCCGACAGGAGAAGCACTGAAGCTTTCTTT
. TRBJ1-5 few TRBV1 CTSSLLSTGKSNQPQHF TGCACCAGCAGCCTCCTTTCGACAGGAAAAAGCAATCAGCCCCAGCATTTT
TRBD2 TRBJ2-3 few TRBV5-1 CASSSQGTSGSWTDTQYF TGCGCCAGCAGCTCCCAGGGGACTAGCGGGAGTTGGACAGATACGCAGTATTTT
TRBD2 TRBJ2-7 few TRBV6-1 CASGGGYEQYF TGTGCCAGCGGGGGGGGGTACGAGCAGTACTTC
. TRBJ2-7 . TRBV27 CASSLRGTSVYEQYF TGTGCCAGCAGTTTACGTGGGACTTCCGTCTACGAGCAGTACTTC
. TRBJ1-1 . TRBV13 CASSGGLPNTEAFF TGTGCCAGCAGCGGGGGACTCCCTAACACTGAAGCTTTCTTT
. TRBJ2-1 . TRBV15 CATSREGGSSYNEQFF TGTGCCACCAGCAGAGAAGGGGGAAGCTCCTACAATGAGCAGTTCTTC
. TRBJ2-2 . TRBV19 CASSIVSVGELFF TGTGCCAGTAGTATAGTGTCGGTCGGGGAGCTGTTTTTT
TRBD1 TRBJ1-2 . TRBV9 CASSVSGQGLSGYTF TGTGCCAGCAGCGTATCGGGACAGGGTCTTAGTGGCTACACCTTC
TRBD2 TRBJ2-3 . TRBV13 CASSPKGGRAKDTQYF TGTGCCAGCAGCCCTAAAGGCGGGAGGGCCAAAGATACGCAGTATTTT
. TRBJ2-7 few TRBV7-6 CASSLDLSYEQYF TGTGCCAGCAGCTTAGACTTGTCCTACGAGCAGTACTTC
TRBD1 TRBJ1-5 . TRBV5-1 CASSVGTGEDQPQHF TGCGCCAGCAGCGTCGGGACAGGGGAGGACCAGCCCCAGCATTTT
. TRBJ2-3 . TRBV6-6 CASSYSSVEDTQYF TGTGCCAGCAGTTACTCTAGTGTGGAGGATACGCAGTATTTT
TRBD2 TRBJ2-1 . TRBV6-5 CASAIDGTNYNEQFF TGTGCCAGCGCCATTGACGGGACTAACTACAATGAGCAGTTCTTC
TRBD2 TRBJ2-1 . TRBV4-3 CASSQDWGGTSDLYNEQFF TGCGCCAGCAGCCAAGATTGGGGGGGGACTAGCGATCTGTACAATGAGCAGTTCTTC
TRBD1 TRBJ2-5 . TRBV9 CASSVRPGGRGLIETQYF TGTGCCAGCAGCGTACGCCCGGGTGGCAGGGGGCTGATAGAGACCCAGTACTTC
TRBD2 TRBJ2-2 . TRBV19 CASSTSGGAGTGELFF TGTGCCAGTAGTACCAGCGGGGGGGCTGGCACCGGGGAGCTGTTTTTT